The clone carrying this T cell receptor beta chain is deemed large. What it binds is unknown. With MiXCR, TCRdb called clones anew from the PCR reads. This table holds fewer than 6,000 clones, around 35% found once. This entry comes from a study of metastatic and nonmetastatic thyroid tumors. On the study more broadly: Repertoire data that came from the blood and tumor or nodule tissue of malignant and benign thyroid patients were compared.

No treatment had been given to any patient before thyroid surgery. General observations from the study: Significantly greater TCR beta diversity was reportedly found in malignant thyroid tumors than in benign nodules (in blood and tumor).

The sequenced sample consisted of adjacent normal tissue. This clonotype originated in a female donor with papillary thyroid cancer or a benign thyroid nodule (not recorded which). Some clones in this sample may be carry-over from other donors' samples.

DNA for the CDR3: TGTGCCAGCAGTGAAGGGGGGGGCCAAGAGACCCAGTACTTC. Its translation is CASSEGGGQETQYF. The chain recombines TRBV6-1 with TRBJ2-5, with 7 bases matching TRBD2. The germline V gene has CDR1 MNHNS and CDR2 SASEGT. J was trimmed by 1 base and V by 1 base; bases with no gene match: 0. The CDR3 runs 14 residues.